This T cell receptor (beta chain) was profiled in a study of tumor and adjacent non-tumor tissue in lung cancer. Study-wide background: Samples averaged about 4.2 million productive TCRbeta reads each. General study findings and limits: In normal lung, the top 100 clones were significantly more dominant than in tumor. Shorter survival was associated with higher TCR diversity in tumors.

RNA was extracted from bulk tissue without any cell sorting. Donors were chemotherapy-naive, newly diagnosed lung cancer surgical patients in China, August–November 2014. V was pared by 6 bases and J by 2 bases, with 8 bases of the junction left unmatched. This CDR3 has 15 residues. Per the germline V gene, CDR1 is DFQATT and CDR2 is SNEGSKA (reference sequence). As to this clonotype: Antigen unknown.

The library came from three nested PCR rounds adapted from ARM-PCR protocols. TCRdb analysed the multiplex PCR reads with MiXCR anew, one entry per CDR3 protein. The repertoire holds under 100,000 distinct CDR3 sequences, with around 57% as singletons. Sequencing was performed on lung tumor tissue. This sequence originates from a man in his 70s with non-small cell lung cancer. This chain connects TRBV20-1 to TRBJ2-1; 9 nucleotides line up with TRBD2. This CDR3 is CSAPTLAGAYNEQFF. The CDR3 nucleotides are TGCAGTGCCCCAACTTTAGCGGGGGCCTACAATGAGCAGTTCTTC.